This TCR beta chain was sequenced in a study of T cell repertoires in cytomegalovirus infection. Study context: Through public TCR beta signatures, both CMV infection and matching HLA type were indicated.

Notes on the study in general: The response measured ex vivo was dominated by TCR beta clonotypes (HLA-C-restricted and CMV-specific).

TCRdb processed the reads anew with MiXCR; each CDR3 protein has one entry. The sample contains roughly 720,000 distinct CDR3 sequences, 35% of which appear only once. Germline-derived CDR1 and CDR2 are LNHDA and SQIVND (reference sequence). The CDR3 is 17 amino acids. The V and J ends lost 3 bases and 2 bases respectively, with 17 bases between them. This clonotype was recorded a few times. The antigen remains undetermined. The sequenced material came from PBMCs. The gene calls are TRBV19 and TRBJ2-1, with D perhaps TRBD2 (5 bases). The receptor comes from a human donor in good health (CMV status not recorded). Some clones in this sample may be carry-over from other donors' samples. In nucleotides, the CDR3 is TGTGCCAGTAGTATTCTGGGAAGCGGACCTCCCTACAATGAGCAGTTCTTC. Protein: CASSILGSGPPYNEQFF. Together with reference TRBV19 and TRBJ2-1, the CDR3 gives the full variable domain: DGGITQSPKYLFRKEGQNVTLSCEQNLNHDAMYWYRQDPGQGLRLIYYSQIVNDFQKGDIAEGYSVSREKKESFPLTVTSAQKNPTAFYLCASSILGSGPPYNEQFFGPGTRLTVL.